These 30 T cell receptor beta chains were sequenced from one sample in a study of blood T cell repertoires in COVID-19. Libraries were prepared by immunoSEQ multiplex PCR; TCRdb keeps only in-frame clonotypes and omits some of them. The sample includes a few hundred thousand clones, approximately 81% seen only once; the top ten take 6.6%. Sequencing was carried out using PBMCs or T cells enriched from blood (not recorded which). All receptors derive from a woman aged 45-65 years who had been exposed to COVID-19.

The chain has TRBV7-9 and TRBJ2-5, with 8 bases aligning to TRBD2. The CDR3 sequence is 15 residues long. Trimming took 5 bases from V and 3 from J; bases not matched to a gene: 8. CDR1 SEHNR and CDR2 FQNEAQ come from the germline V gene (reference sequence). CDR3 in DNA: TGTGCCAGCAGCCTCCCACTAGCGGATAAAGAGACCCAGTACTTC. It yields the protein CASSLPLADKETQYF.

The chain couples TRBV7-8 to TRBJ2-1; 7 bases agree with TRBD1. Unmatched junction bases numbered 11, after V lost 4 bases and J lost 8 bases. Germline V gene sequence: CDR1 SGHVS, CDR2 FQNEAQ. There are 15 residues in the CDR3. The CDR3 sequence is CASSSVARGGDEQFF. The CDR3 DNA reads TGTGCCAGCAGCTCCGTGGCTAGAGGGGGCGATGAGCAGTTCTTC.

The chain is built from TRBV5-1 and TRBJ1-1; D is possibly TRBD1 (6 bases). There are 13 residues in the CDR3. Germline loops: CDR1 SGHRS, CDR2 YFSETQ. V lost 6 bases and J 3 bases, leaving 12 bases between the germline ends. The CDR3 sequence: CASKGVGDTEAFF. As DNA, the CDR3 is TGCGCCAGCAAGGGGGTTGGAGACACTGAAGCTTTCTTT.

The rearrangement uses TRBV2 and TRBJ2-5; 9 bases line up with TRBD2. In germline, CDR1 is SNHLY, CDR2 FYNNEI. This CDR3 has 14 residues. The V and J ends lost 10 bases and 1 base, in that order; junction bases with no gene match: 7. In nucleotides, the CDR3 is TGTGCCACCAAGCTAGCGGGGCGCCAAGAGACCCAGTACTTC. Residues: CATKLAGRQETQYF. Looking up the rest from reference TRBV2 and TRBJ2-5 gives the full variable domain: EPEVTQTPSHQVTQMGQEVILRCVPISNHLYFYWYRQILGQKVEFLVSFYNNEISEKSEIFDDQFSVERPDGSNFTLKIRSTKLEDSAMYFCATKLAGRQETQYFGPGTRLLVL.

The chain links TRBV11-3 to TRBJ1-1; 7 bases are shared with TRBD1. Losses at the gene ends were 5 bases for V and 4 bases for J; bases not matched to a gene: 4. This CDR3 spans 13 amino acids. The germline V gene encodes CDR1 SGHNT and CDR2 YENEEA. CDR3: CASSSSGGTEAFF. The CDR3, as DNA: TGTGCCAGCAGCAGTTCAGGGGGCACTGAAGCTTTCTTT.

The CDR3 nucleotides read TGTGCCAGCAGTGCTAGGGGTGACACTGAAGCTTTCTTT. Translating gives CASSARGDTEAFF. The chain couples TRBV6-2 or TRBV6-3 to TRBJ1-1; D is perhaps TRBD1 (5 bases). V shed 5 bases and J shed 3 bases, with 10 bases lying between them. The CDR3 length is 13 residues. Looked up from germline, CDR1 is MNHEY and CDR2 is SVGEGT.

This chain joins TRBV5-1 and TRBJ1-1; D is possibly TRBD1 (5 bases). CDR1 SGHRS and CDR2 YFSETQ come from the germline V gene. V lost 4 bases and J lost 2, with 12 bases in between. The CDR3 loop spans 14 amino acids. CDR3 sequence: CASSPDSFNTEAFF. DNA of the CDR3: TGCGCCAGCAGCCCAGACAGCTTTAACACTGAAGCTTTCTTT.

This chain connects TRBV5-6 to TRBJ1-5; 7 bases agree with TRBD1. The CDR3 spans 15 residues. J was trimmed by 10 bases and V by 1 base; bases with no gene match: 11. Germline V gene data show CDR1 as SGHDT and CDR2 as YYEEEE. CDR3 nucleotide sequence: TGTGCCAGCAGCTTGACCGGCAGGGGGTTGGAACCCCAGCATTTT. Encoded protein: CASSLTGRGLEPQHF.

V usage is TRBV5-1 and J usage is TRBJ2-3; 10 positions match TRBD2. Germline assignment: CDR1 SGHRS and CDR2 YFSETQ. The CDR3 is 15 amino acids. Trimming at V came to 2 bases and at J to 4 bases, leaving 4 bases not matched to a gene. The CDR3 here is CASSLLAGHADTQYF. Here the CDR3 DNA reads TGCGCCAGCAGCTTACTAGCGGGGCATGCAGATACGCAGTATTTT.

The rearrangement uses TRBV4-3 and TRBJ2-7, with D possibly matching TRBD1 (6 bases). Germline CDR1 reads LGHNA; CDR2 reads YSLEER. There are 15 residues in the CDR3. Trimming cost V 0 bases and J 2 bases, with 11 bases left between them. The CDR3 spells CASSQDSGGPYEQYF. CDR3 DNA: TGCGCCAGCAGCCAAGACTCTGGGGGCCCCTACGAGCAGTACTTC.

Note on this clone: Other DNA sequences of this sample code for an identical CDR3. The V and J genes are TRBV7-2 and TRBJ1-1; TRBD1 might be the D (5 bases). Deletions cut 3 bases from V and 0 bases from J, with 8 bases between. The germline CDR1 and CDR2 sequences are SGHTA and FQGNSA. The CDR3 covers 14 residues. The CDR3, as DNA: TGTGCCAGCAGCTTCCAGGGCATGAACACTGAAGCTTTCTTT. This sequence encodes CASSFQGMNTEAFF.

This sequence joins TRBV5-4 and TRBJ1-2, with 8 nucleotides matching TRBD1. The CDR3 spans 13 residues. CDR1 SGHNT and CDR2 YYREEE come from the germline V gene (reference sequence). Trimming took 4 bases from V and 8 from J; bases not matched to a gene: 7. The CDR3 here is CASSPGTGRGYTF. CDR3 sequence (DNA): TGTGCCAGCAGCCCTGGGACAGGTCGCGGCTACACCTTC.

The CDR3 coding sequence is TGTGCCAGCAGCACCCCGGGACAGGGTAAAACTGAAGCTTTCTTT. It yields the protein CASSTPGQGKTEAFF. The chain combines TRBV7-9 with TRBJ1-1; TRBD1 agrees at 9 bases. With V trimmed by 5 bases and J by 5 bases, 9 bases remained unmatched. CDR1 and CDR2 from the germline V gene are SEHNR and FQNEAQ (reference sequence). This CDR3 is built from 15 residues.

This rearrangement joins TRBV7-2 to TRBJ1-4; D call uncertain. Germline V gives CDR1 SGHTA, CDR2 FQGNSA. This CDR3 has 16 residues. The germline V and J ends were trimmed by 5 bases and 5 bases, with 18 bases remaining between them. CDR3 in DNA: TGTGCCAGCAGCCTCCCCATAGAGGAACCCAATGAAAAACTGTTTTTT. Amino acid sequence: CASSLPIEEPNEKLFF. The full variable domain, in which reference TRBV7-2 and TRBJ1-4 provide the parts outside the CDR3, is GAGVSQSPSNKVTEKGKDVELRCDPISGHTALYWYRQSLGQGLEFLIYFQGNSAPDKSGLPSDRFSAERTGGSVSTLTIQRTQQEDSAVYLCASSLPIEEPNEKLFFGSGTQLSVL.

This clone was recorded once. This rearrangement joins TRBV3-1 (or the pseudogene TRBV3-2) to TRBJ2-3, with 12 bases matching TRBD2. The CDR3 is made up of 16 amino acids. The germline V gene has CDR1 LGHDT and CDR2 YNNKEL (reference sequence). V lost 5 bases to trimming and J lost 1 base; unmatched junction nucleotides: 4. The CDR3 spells CASSLRTSGGTDTQYF. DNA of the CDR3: TGTGCCAGCAGCTTACGGACTAGCGGGGGCACAGATACGCAGTATTTT.

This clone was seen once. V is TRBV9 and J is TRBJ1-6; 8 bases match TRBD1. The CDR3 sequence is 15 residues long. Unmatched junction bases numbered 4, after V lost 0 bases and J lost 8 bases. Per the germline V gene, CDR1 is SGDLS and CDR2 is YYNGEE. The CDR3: CASSVEEDRDSPLHF. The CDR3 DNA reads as TGTGCCAGCAGCGTAGAGGAGGACAGGGATTCACCCCTCCACTTT.

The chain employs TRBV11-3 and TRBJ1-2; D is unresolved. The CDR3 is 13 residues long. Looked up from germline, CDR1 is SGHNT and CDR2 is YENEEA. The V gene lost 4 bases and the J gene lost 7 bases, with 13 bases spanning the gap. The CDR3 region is CASSSGGVSGYTF. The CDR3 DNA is TGTGCCAGCAGCTCAGGCGGGGTAAGTGGCTACACCTTC.

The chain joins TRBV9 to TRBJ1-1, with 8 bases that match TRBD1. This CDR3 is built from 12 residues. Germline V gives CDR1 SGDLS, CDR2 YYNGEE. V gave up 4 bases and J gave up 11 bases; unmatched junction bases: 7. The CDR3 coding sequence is TGTGCCAGCAGCCCCTTAACAGGGGGTGCTTTCTTT. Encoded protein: CASSPLTGGAFF. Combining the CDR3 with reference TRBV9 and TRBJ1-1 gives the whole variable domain DSGVTQTPKHLITATGQRVTLRCSPRSGDLSVYWYQQSLDQGLQFLIQYYNGEERAKGNILERFSAQQFPDLHSELNLSSLELGDSALYFCASSPLTGGAFFGQGTRLTVV.

The CDR3 sequence: CASSLGGAAEAFF. DNA of the CDR3: TGTGCCAGCAGTTTGGGGGGGGCCGCTGAAGCTTTCTTT. The chain couples TRBV12-3 or TRBV12-4 to TRBJ1-1; D may be TRBD1 (6 bases). The V gene lost 3 bases and the J gene lost 6 bases, with 11 bases spanning the gap. There are 13 residues in the CDR3.

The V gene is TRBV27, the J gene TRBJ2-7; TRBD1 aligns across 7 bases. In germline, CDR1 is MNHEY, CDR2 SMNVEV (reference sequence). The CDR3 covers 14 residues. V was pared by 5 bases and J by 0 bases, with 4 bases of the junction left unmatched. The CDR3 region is CASSPGQVSYEQYF. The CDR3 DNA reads TGTGCCAGCAGTCCCGGACAGGTCTCCTACGAGCAGTACTTC.

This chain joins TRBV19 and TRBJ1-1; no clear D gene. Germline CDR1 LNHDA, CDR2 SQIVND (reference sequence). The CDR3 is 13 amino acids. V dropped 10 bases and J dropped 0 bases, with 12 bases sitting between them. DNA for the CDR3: TGTGCCACTCGAGGGCACCTGAACACTGAAGCTTTCTTT. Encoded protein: CATRGHLNTEAFF.

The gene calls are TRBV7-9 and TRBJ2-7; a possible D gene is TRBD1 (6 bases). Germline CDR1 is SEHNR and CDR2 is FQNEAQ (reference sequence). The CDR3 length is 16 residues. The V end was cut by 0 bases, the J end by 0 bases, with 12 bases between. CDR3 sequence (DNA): TGTGCCAGCAGCTTAGCGCCGGGACACAGCTCCTACGAGCAGTACTTC. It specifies CASSLAPGHSSYEQYF.

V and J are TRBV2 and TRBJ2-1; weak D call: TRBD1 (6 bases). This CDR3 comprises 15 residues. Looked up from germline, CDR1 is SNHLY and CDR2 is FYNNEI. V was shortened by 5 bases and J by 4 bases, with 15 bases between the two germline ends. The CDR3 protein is CASSLWDTGYNEQFF. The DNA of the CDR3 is TGTGCCAGCAGTCTCTGGGACACGGGTTACAATGAGCAGTTCTTC.

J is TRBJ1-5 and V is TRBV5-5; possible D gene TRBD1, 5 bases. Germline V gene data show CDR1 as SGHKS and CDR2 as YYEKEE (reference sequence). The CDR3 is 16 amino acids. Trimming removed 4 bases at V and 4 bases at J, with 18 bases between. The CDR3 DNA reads TGTGCCAGCAGCCCCCCCCCGAGACAGTCTAATCAGCCCCAGCATTTT. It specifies CASSPPPRQSNQPQHF.

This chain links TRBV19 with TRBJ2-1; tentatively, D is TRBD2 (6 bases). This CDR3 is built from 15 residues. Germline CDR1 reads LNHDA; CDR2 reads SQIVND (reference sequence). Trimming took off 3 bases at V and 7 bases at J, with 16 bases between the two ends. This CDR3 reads CASSIAGFKVNEQFF. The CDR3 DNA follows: TGTGCCAGTAGTATCGCGGGGTTTAAAGTGAATGAGCAGTTCTTC.

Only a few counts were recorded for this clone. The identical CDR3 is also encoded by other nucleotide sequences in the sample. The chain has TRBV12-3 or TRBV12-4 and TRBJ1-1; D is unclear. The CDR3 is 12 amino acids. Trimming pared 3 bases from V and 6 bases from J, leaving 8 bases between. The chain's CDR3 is CASSFGGPEAFF. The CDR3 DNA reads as TGTGCCAGCAGTTTCGGAGGTCCTGAAGCTTTCTTT.

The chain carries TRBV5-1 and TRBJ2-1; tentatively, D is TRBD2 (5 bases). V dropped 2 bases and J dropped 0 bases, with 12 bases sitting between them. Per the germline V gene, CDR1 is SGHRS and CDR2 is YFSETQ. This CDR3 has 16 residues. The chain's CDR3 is CASSLVGLSSYNEQFF. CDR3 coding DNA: TGCGCCAGCAGCTTAGTCGGACTTAGCTCCTACAATGAGCAGTTCTTC.

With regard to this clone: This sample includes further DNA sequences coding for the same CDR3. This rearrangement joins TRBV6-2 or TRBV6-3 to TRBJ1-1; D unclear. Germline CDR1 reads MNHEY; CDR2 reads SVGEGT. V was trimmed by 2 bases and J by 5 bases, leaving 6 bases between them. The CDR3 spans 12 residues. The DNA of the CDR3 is TGTGCCAGCAGTTACAGTAGAACTGAAGCTTTCTTT. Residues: CASSYSRTEAFF.

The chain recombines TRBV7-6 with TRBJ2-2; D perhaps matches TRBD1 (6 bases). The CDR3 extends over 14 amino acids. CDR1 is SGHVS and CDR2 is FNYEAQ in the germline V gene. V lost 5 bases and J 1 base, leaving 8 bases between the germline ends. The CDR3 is CASSPQGNTGELFF. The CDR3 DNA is TGTGCCAGCAGCCCACAGGGGAACACCGGGGAGCTGTTTTTT.

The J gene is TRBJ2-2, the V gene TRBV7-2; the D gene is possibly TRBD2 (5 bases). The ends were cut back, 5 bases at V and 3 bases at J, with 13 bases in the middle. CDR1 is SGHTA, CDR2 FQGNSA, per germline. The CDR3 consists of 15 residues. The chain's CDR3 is CASSPHRGDTGELFF. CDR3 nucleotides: TGTGCCAGCAGCCCCCACCGGGGAGACACCGGGGAGCTGTTTTTT.